One sample yielded the 26 T cell receptor beta chains listed below, sequenced in a study of blood T cells in healthy people across ages. The second PCR ran roughly 7 to 11 cycles with a sample-barcoded 5' primer and J-beta primers. TCRdb re-called the 5' RACE reads with MiXCR, one entry per CDR3 protein. The sample lists hundreds of thousands of distinct CDR3 sequences, roughly three fifths seen once, with about a quarter in the top ten. Sequencing used blood. These receptors came from a middle-aged man in good health.

The chain uses TRBV11-1 and TRBJ2-1; D may correspond to TRBD1 or TRBD2 (5 bases each). Germline-derived CDR1 and CDR2 are SGHAT and FQDESV (reference sequence). The CDR3 length is 15 residues. V was pared by 5 bases and J by 5 bases, with 16 bases between. This CDR3 is CASSPPGRQNNEQFF. In nucleotides, the CDR3 is TGTGCCAGCAGCCCCCCGGGACGACAAAACAATGAGCAGTTCTTC.

The chain couples TRBV12-3 or TRBV12-4 to TRBJ2-2; 10 bases map to TRBD1. The CDR3 is 16 residues long. The ends lost 4 bases at V and 1 base at J; junction bases unmatched: 3. CDR3 loop: CASSSRDRGNTGELFF. The CDR3 nucleotides are TGTGCCAGCAGTTCCCGGGACAGGGGGAACACCGGGGAGCTGTTTTTT.

This clonotype showed up just once. The rearrangement uses TRBV6-1 and TRBJ2-5; D remains unclear. The germline V gene encodes CDR1 MNHNS and CDR2 SASEGT. There are 13 residues in the CDR3. Trimming left V 8 bases short and J 1 base short, with 11 bases between. CDR3 nucleotide sequence: TGTGCCAGCCGACTGGGTCGCCAAGAGACCCAGTACTTC. Its translation: CASRLGRQETQYF.

V and J are TRBV12-3 or TRBV12-4 and TRBJ1-4; D not certain. The CDR3 is 13 amino acids. The ends were cut back, 3 bases at V and 8 bases at J, with 10 bases in the middle. The CDR3 coding sequence is TGTGCCAGCAGTTTTAAGGGTTTCGAAAAACTGTTTTTT. It is translated as CASSFKGFEKLFF.

The CDR3 sequence is CASSRGLGGELFF. CDR3 in DNA: TGTGCCAGCAGCCGCGGACTAGGCGGGGAGCTGTTTTTT. The V call is TRBV3-1, the J call TRBJ2-2, with TRBD2 matching 7 bases. From germline, CDR1 is LGHDT and CDR2 YNNKEL (reference sequence). The CDR3 contains 13 residues. After removal of 4 bases from V and 7 bases from J, the junction contained 3 bases not matched to a gene.

This chain uses TRBV15 with TRBJ2-7; 10 bases map to TRBD1. Germline V gene lookup returns CDR1 LNHNV and CDR2 YYDKDF (reference sequence). V shed 3 bases, J shed 5 bases, and the junction held 13 bases outside the gene matches. CDR3 length: 17 residues. The CDR3 region has the DNA TGTGCCACCAGCAGGGATTCGACAGGGGGCTACATTAACGAGCAGTACTTC. It encodes CATSRDSTGGYINEQYF. Filled out from reference TRBV15 and TRBJ2-7, the complete variable domain reads DAMVIQNPRYQVTQFGKPVTLSCSQTLNHNVMYWYQQKSSQAPKLLFHYYDKDFNNEADTPDNFQSRRPNTSFCFLDIRSPGLGDTAMYLCATSRDSTGGYINEQYFGPGTRLTVT.

This clonotype showed up just a few times. The chain has TRBV28 and TRBJ2-5, with D tentatively TRBD2 (5 bases). The tail of the sequence fits TRBJ2-7 better, so the J call may be wrong. The CDR3 length is 11 residues. Germline CDR1 reads MDHEN; CDR2 reads SYDVKM. CDR3 sequence reads: CASGLSYEQYF. CDR3 in DNA: TGTGCCAGCGGACTCTCTTACGAGCAGTACTTC.

The sample holds a few counts of this clonotype. This chain joins TRBV7-2 and TRBJ2-5; 11 nucleotides line up with TRBD2. The CDR3 loop spans 15 amino acids. CDR1 SGHTA and CDR2 FQGNSA come from the germline V gene. The ends lost 1 base at V and 7 bases at J; junction bases unmatched: 5. The CDR3 sequence: CASSLETSGDVTQYF. CDR3 sequence (DNA): TGTGCCAGCAGCTTAGAGACTAGCGGGGATGTGACCCAGTACTTC.

V and J are TRBV20-1 and TRBJ1-1, with a tentative D call TRBD1 (6 bases). CDR3 length: 15 amino acids. Germline-derived CDR1 and CDR2 are DFQATT and SNEGSKA (reference sequence). The V end lost 6 bases, the J end lost 3 bases, and 20 bases lay between the germline ends. The CDR3 protein is CSAKRSGQLHTEAFF. For the CDR3, the DNA is TGCAGTGCCAAGAGATCCGGACAGTTACACACTGAAGCTTTCTTT.

J is TRBJ2-7 and V is TRBV20-1; TRBD2 matches 10 bases. The J call is doubtful: the DNA matches TRBJ2-5 better. Germline values: CDR1 DFQATT, CDR2 SNEGSKA (reference sequence). This CDR3 region has 16 residues. DNA of the CDR3: TGCAGTGCTCCTCTACTAGCGGGGTTTCAATTAGAGACCCAGTACTTC. Translated, it gives CSAPLLAGFQLETQYF.

This chain joins TRBV7-3 and TRBJ2-3, with TRBD2 matching 11 bases. The CDR3 length is 17 residues. Germline values: CDR1 SGHTA, CDR2 FQGTGA. With 1 base clipped from V and 2 bases from J, the junction kept 5 bases outside the gene matches. CDR3 sequence (DNA): TGTGCCAGCAGCTTAATGGTAGCGGGGGGGACCACAGATACGCAGTATTTT. It translates to CASSLMVAGGTTDTQYF.

This clonotype was seen a handful of times. The chain employs TRBV7-9 and TRBJ2-7; D is uncertain. Deletions cut 9 bases from V and 5 bases from J, with 23 bases between. This CDR3 contains 15 residues. The germline V gene has CDR1 SEHNR and CDR2 FQNEAQ (reference sequence). CDR3 in amino acids: CASSDRTSTPHEQYF. The CDR3 nucleotides read TGTGCCAGTTCCGATCGCACCTCGACGCCTCACGAGCAGTACTTC.

This chain links TRBV12-3 or TRBV12-4 with TRBJ2-1, with a tentative D call TRBD1 (5 bases). The CDR3 is 16 residues long. Trimming cost V 5 bases and J 4 bases, with 18 bases left between them. The CDR3 here is CASSPVGVAGYNEQFF. Written as DNA, the CDR3 is TGTGCCAGCAGTCCGGTTGGGGTAGCAGGGTACAATGAGCAGTTCTTC.

This clonotype was seen a few times. The chain joins TRBV10-3 to TRBJ2-2; 10 bases fit TRBD2. The junction had 4 bases not matched to a gene; V was cut back by 7 bases and J by 5 bases. This CDR3 spans 14 amino acids. Germline loops: CDR1 ENHRY, CDR2 SYGVKD. The CDR3 here is CAINELAGTGELFF. CDR3 DNA: TGTGCCATCAATGAACTAGCGGGAACCGGGGAGCTGTTTTTT.

The gene calls are TRBV6-1 and TRBJ2-1, with D possibly TRBD2 on 5 matching bases. This CDR3 contains 14 residues. CDR1 is MNHNS, CDR2 SASEGT, per germline. Between the trimmed V and J ends, which lost 7 bases and 0 bases, there was a span of 10 bases. The CDR3 spells CASKDWSSYNEQFF. In DNA form, the CDR3 reads TGTGCCAGCAAGGACTGGAGCTCCTACAATGAGCAGTTCTTC.

The V call is TRBV7-2, the J call TRBJ2-2; 7 nucleotides agree with TRBD1. Germline V gives CDR1 SGHTA, CDR2 FQGNSA. J lost 6 bases, V lost 5 bases, and 6 bases had no gene match. The CDR3 is made up of 14 amino acids. CDR3 loop: CASSERTGPGELFF. The DNA of the CDR3 is TGTGCCAGCAGCGAGCGGACAGGCCCCGGGGAGCTGTTTTTT.

This chain connects TRBV10-3 to TRBJ2-1; 10 nucleotides agree with TRBD2. After removal of 4 bases from V and 8 bases from J, the junction contained 8 bases not matched to a gene. The CDR3 is made up of 15 amino acids. Germline V gives CDR1 ENHRY, CDR2 SYGVKD. CDR3 sequence (DNA): TGTGCCATCAGTGGCTCACTAGCGGGACAGGATGAGCAGTTCTTC. Amino acid sequence: CAISGSLAGQDEQFF.

This clonotype has just a few counts. This chain joins TRBV11-3 and TRBJ2-7; tentatively, D is TRBD1 (7 bases). V was trimmed by 0 bases and J by 3 bases, leaving 12 bases between them. Germline values: CDR1 SGHNT, CDR2 YENEEA. The CDR3 sequence is 15 residues long. The CDR3 DNA reads as TGTGCCAGCAGCTTAGATGCGGGACAGAGCTACGAGCAGTACTTC. Residues: CASSLDAGQSYEQYF.

This clonotype was observed a single time. V usage is TRBV4-2 and J usage is TRBJ2-5; 9 bases agree with TRBD2. CDR3 length equals 15 residues. With 0 bases clipped from V and 1 base from J, the junction kept 0 bases outside the gene matches. From germline, CDR1 is LGHNA and CDR2 YNFKEQ. Here the CDR3 reads CASSQERGGQETQYF. The CDR3, as DNA: TGTGCCAGCAGCCAAGAGCGGGGGGGCCAAGAGACCCAGTACTTC.

This clonotype was seen a few times. V is TRBV25-1 and J is TRBJ2-3; D perhaps matches TRBD1 (6 bases). Germline V gene data show CDR1 as MGHDK and CDR2 as SYGVNS. Trimming removed 3 bases at V and 2 bases at J, with 15 bases between. The CDR3 is made up of 16 amino acids. Here the CDR3 reads CASSDRQVTNTDTQYF. CDR3 DNA sequence: TGTGCCAGCAGTGATCGACAGGTCACTAACACAGATACGCAGTATTTT.

This clonotype was seen more than once but under ten times. The V and J genes are TRBV4-1 and TRBJ2-7; TRBD1 matches 7 bases. CDR1 and CDR2 from the germline V gene are MGHRA and YSYEKL. The trim removed 7 bases at V and 7 bases at J, leaving 16 bases unmatched. This CDR3 is 15 amino acids long. CDR3 DNA: TGCGCCAGCAACCGGTCCCCGGGACAGACGAATGAGCAGTACTTC. As protein: CASNRSPGQTNEQYF.

V usage is TRBV29-1 and J usage is TRBJ2-5, with 10 bases lining up with TRBD1. The CDR3 runs 13 residues. Germline-derived CDR1 and CDR2 are SQVTM and ANQGSEA. With V trimmed by 6 bases and J by 11 bases, 12 bases remained unmatched. In DNA, the CDR3 is TGCAGCGTCGACAGGGGGCCTTACAATGAGCAGTACTTC. Translating it yields CSVDRGPYNEQYF.

The chain is built from TRBV7-2 and TRBJ2-2, with a weak D call TRBD2 (5 bases). CDR3 length: 14 amino acids. The germline V gene has CDR1 SGHTA and CDR2 FQGNSA. The V end was cut by 6 bases, the J end by 6 bases, with 14 bases between. CDR3 sequence: CASSLVRESGELFF. The DNA for the CDR3 is TGTGCCAGCAGTCTAGTACGGGAATCCGGGGAGCTGTTTTTT.

V gene TRBV5-1 combines with J gene TRBJ1-6, with 11 bases aligning to TRBD1. The ends lost 4 bases at V and 6 bases at J; junction bases unmatched: 6. The CDR3 is 16 amino acids. Germline V gene sequence: CDR1 SGHRS, CDR2 YFSETQ. CDR3 sequence reads: CASSQFGTGGNSPLHF. DNA for the CDR3: TGCGCCAGCAGCCAGTTCGGGACAGGGGGTAATTCACCCCTCCACTTT.

This clonotype was seen a single time. V and J are TRBV2 and TRBJ2-7; 10 bases agree with TRBD2. With the DNA end fitting TRBJ2-5 better, the J assignment may be wrong. CDR1 is SNHLY and CDR2 is FYNNEI in the germline V gene. This CDR3 is 13 amino acids long. CDR3 sequence: CASSTSGTETQYF. The CDR3, as DNA: TGTGCCAGCAGTACTAGCGGGACGGAGACCCAGTACTTC.

The rearrangement joins TRBV2 to TRBJ2-3; 8 nucleotides match TRBD1. Germline lookup yields CDR1 SNHLY and CDR2 FYNNEI. The CDR3 consists of 15 residues. J gave up 4 bases and V 6 bases, and 9 bases lay outside the gene matches. CDR3 nucleotide sequence: TGTGCCAGCAGCTGGCAGGGGGCCGACGCAGATACGCAGTATTTT. Encoded protein: CASSWQGADADTQYF.